The present T cell receptor beta chain was sequenced within a study of identical twins. The CDR3 consists of 16 residues. From germline, CDR1 is DFQATT and CDR2 SNEGSKA (reference sequence). V was pared by 6 bases and J by 0 bases, with 9 bases of the junction left unmatched. From the 5' RACE reads, TCRdb called clonotypes with MiXCR, one entry per CDR3 protein. This sample has hundreds of thousands of distinct CDR3 sequences, with 21% found just once. This clonotype was found many times. This sample also belongs to another study, concerning T cells expressing NK-cell markers.

This receptor was taken from a young woman in good health. What was sequenced was PBMCs. The chain is built from TRBV20-1 and TRBJ2-1; the match to TRBD2 covers 9 bases. CDR3 bases: TGCAGTGCGATAGGGACTAGCCCCCTCTCCTACAATGAGCAGTTCTTC. It specifies CSAIGTSPLSYNEQFF.